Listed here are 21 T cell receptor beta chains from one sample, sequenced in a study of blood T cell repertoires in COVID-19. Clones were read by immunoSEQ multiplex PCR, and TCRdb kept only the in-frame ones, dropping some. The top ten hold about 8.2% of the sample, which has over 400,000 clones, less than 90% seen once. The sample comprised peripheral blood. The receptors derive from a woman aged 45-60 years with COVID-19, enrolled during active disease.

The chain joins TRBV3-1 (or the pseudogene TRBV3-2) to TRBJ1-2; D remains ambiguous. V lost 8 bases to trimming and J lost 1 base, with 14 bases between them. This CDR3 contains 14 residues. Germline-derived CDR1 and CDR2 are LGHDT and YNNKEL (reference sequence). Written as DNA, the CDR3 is TGTGCCAGCCGAGACACCGCCGATAACTATGGCTACACCTTC. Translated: CASRDTADNYGYTF.

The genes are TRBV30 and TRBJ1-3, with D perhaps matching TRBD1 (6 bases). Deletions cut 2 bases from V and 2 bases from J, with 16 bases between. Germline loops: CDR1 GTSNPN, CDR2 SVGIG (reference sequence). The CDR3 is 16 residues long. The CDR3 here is CAWSRFSRGAGNTIYF. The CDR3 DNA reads TGTGCCTGGAGTCGTTTTTCCAGGGGTGCTGGAAACACCATATATTTT.

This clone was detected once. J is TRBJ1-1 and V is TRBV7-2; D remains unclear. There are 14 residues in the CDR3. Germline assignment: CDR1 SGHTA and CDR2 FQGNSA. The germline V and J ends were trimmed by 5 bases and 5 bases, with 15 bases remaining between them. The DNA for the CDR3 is TGTGCCAGCAGCCGTAACCCCGGGTCGACTGAAGCTTTCTTT. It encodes CASSRNPGSTEAFF.

In nucleotides, the CDR3 is TGTGCCATCAGCGAGGGGCAGTTCGCGAACACCGGGGAGCTGTTTTTT. Its translation is CAISEGQFANTGELFF. This rearrangement joins TRBV10-3 to TRBJ2-2; D is tentatively TRBD1 or TRBD2 (5 bases each). Trimming removed 6 bases from V and 0 bases from J, with 14 bases in between. This CDR3 region has 16 residues. The germline V gene encodes CDR1 ENHRY and CDR2 SYGVKD.

CDR3 nucleotide sequence: TGTGCCAGCAGCTTGAGGGACACATCAGATACGCAGTATTTT. It specifies CASSLRDTSDTQYF. The chain uses TRBV5-4 and TRBJ2-3; a weak D match, TRBD1 (6 bases). Germline-derived CDR1 and CDR2 are SGHNT and YYREEE (reference sequence). Trimming cost V 1 base and J 4 bases, with 10 bases left between them. The length of the CDR3 is 14 residues.

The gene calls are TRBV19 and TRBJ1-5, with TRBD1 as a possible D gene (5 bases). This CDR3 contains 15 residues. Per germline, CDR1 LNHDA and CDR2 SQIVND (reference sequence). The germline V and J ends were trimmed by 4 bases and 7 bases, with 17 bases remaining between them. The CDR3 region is CASSKGGAGVQPQHF. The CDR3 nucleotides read TGTGCCAGTAGTAAGGGAGGGGCCGGCGTCCAGCCCCAGCATTTT.

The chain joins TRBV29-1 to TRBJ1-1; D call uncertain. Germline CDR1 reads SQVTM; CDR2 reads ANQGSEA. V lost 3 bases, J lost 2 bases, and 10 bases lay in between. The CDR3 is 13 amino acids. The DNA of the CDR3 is TGCAGCGTTGACCCGGGGTTCAACACTGAAGCTTTCTTT. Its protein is CSVDPGFNTEAFF.

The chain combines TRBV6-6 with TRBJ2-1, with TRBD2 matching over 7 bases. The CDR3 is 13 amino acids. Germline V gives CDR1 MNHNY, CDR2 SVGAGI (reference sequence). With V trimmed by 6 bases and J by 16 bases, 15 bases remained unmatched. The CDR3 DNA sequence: TGTGCCAGCAGCCGGACTAGGGAGGTTGGGGAATTCTTC. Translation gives CASSRTREVGEFF.

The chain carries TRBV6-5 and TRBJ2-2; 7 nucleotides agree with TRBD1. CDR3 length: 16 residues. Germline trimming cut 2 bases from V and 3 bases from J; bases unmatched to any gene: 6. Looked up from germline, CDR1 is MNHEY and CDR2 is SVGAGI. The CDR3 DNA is TGTGCCAGCAGTTACAGGGGGCGCGTGGACACCGGGGAGCTGTTTTTT. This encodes CASSYRGRVDTGELFF.

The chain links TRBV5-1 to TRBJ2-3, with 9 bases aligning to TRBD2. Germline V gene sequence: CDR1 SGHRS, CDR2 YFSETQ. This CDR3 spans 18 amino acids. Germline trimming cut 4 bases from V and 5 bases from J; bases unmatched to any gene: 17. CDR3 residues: CASSPSVAGARAQDTQYF. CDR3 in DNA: TGCGCCAGCAGCCCCTCCGTAGCGGGGGCCCGTGCACAAGATACGCAGTATTTT.

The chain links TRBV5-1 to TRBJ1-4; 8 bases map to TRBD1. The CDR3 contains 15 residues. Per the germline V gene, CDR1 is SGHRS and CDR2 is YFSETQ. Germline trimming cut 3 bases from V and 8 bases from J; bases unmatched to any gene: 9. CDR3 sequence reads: CASSSTGAGGEKLFF. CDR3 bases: TGCGCCAGCAGCTCGACAGGGGCGGGAGGGGAAAAACTGTTTTTT.

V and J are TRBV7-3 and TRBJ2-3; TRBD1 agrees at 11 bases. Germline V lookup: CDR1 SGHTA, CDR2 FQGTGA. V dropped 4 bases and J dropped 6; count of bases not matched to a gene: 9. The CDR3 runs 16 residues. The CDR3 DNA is TGTGCCAGCAGCTCGTTCGGACAGGGGGCGGCGGATACGCAGTATTTT. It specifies CASSSFGQGAADTQYF.

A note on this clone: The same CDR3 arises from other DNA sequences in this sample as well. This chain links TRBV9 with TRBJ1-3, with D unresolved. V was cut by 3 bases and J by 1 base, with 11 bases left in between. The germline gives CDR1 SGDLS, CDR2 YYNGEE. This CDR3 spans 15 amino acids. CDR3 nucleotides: TGTGCCAGCAGCGGCCAAGGACTTTCTGGAAACACCATATATTTT. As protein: CASSGQGLSGNTIYF.

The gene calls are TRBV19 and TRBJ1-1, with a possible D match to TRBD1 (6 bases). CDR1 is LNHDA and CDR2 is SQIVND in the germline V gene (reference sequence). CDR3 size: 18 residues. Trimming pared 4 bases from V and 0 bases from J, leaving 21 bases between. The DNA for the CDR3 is TGTGCCAGTAGTAACCCGCCAAAACTACAGGGATTGAACACTGAAGCTTTCTTT. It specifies CASSNPPKLQGLNTEAFF.

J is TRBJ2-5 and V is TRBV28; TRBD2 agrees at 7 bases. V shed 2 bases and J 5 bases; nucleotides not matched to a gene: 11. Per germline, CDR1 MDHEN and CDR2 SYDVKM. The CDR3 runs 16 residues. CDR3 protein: CASSLNEGGVGETQYF. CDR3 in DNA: TGTGCCAGCAGTTTAAACGAGGGAGGGGTTGGGGAGACCCAGTACTTC. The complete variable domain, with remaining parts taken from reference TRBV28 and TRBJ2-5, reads DVKVTQSSRYLVKRTGEKVFLECVQDMDHENMFWYRQDPGLGLRLIYFSYDVKMKEKGDIPEGYSVSREKKERFSLILESASTNQTSMYLCASSLNEGGVGETQYFGPGTRLLVL.

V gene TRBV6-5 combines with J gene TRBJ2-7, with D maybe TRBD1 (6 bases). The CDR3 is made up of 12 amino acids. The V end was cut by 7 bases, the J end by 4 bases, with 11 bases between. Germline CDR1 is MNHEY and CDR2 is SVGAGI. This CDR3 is CASTSQGYEQYF. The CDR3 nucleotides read TGTGCCAGCACCTCACAGGGATACGAGCAGTACTTC.

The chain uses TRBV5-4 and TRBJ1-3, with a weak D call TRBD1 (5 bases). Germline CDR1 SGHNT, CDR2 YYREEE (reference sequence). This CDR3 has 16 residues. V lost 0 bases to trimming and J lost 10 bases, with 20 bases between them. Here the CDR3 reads CASSLDGGDPIPTIYF. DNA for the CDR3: TGTGCCAGCAGCTTGGATGGGGGGGACCCGATTCCGACCATATATTTT.

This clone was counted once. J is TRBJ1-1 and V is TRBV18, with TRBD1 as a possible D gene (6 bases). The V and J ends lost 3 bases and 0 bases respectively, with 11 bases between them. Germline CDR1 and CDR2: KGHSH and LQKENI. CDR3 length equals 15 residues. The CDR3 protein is CASSPRGGVNTEAFF. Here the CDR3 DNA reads TGTGCCAGCTCACCTAGAGGGGGAGTGAACACTGAAGCTTTCTTT.

CDR3: CASSQSRHFDEQYF. The CDR3 coding sequence is TGTGCCAGCAGCCAATCGCGGCACTTCGACGAGCAGTACTTC. This chain connects TRBV7-9 to TRBJ2-7; D remains ambiguous. Germline V gene data show CDR1 as SEHNR and CDR2 as FQNEAQ (reference sequence). This CDR3 is 14 amino acids long. Trimming cost V 5 bases and J 5 bases, with 16 bases left between them.

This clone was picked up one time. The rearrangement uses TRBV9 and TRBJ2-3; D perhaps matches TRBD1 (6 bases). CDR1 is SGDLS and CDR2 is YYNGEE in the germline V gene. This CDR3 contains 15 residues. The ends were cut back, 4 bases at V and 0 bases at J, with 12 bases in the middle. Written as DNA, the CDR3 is TGTGCCAGCAGCCTGGACAGTCCTAGCACAGATACGCAGTATTTT. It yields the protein CASSLDSPSTDTQYF.

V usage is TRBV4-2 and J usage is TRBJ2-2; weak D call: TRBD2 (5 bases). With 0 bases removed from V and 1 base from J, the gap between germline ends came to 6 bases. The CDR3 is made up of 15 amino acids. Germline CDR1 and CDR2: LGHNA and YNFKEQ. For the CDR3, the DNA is TGTGCCAGCAGCCAAGAAGGAGGGAACACCGGGGAGCTGTTTTTT. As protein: CASSQEGGNTGELFF.